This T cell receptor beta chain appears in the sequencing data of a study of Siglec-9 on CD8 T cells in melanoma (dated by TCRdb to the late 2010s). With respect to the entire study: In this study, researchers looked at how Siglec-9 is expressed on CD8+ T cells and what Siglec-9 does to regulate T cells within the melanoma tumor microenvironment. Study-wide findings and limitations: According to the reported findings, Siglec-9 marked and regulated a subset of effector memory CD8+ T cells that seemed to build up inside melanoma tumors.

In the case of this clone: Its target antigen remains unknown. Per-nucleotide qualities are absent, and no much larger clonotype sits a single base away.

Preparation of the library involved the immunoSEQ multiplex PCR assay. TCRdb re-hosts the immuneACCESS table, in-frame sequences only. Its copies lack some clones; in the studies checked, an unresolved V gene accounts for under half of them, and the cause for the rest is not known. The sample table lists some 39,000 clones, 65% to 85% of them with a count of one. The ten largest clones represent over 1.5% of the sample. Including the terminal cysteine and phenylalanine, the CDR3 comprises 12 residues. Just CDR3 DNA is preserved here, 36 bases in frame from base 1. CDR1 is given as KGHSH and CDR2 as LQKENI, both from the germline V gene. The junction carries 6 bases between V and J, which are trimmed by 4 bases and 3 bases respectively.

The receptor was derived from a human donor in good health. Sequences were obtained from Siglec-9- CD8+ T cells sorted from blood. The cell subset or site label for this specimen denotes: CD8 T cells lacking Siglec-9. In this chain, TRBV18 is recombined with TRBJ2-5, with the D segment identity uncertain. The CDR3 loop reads CASSQYKETQYF. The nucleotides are TGTGCCAGCTCACAATATAAAGAGACCCAGTACTTC.